These 25 T cell receptor beta chains were sequenced from one sample in a study of OX40 agonist ivuxolimab in advanced cancers. Library prep was done by the immunoSEQ multiplex PCR assay. As stored in TCRdb, this immuneACCESS dataset retains in-frame rearrangements with V and J assigned. A fraction of the clones does not appear; measured against another copy, unresolved V genes explain less than half of the discrepancy, and the remainder lacks a known reason. The sample contains 92,000 or so clones, roughly 80% of them found a single time. The top ten hold under 7% of the sample. The specimen comprised CD4+ or CD8+ T cells sorted from blood, sampled in a trial of the OX40 agonist ivuxolimab. All receptors come from an adult with an advanced solid tumor such as melanoma, head and neck, liver or kidney cancer.

V usage is TRBV6-5 and J usage is TRBJ2-1, with D possibly being TRBD2 (5 bases). The CDR3 totals 14 residues. V lost 6 bases, J lost 5 bases, and 14 bases lay in between. Germline V gene lookup returns CDR1 MNHEY and CDR2 SVGAGI. As DNA, the CDR3 is TGTGCCAGCAGACCCGGGGTTGGAGACAATGAGCAGTTCTTC. Encoded protein: CASRPGVGDNEQFF.

This chain connects TRBV12-2 to TRBJ1-5; TRBD1 is taken as the D call from the table, unchecked against the DNA. TRBV12-2 is listed as a pseudogene. The CDR3 covers 17 residues. CDR3 amino acids: CASRLSHSDRVNQPQHF. The DNA of the CDR3 is TGTGCAAGTCGCTTATCTCATTCCGACAGGGTGAATCAGCCCCAGCATTTT.

The chain employs TRBV5-1 and TRBJ1-3; D is uncertain. Trimming stripped 5 bases from V and 0 bases from J, with 6 bases between. The V gene's germline CDR1 is SGHRS and CDR2 YFSETQ. The CDR3 contains 13 residues. CDR3 sequence (DNA): TGCGCCAGCAGTATTACCTCTGGAAACACCATATATTTT. Translation: CASSITSGNTIYF.

V is TRBV4-3 and J is TRBJ1-1; D remains ambiguous. Germline V gene data show CDR1 as LGHNA and CDR2 as YSLEER. The CDR3 is 13 amino acids. V was clipped by 0 bases and J by 4 bases, with 6 bases between them. For the CDR3, the DNA is TGCGCCAGCAGCCAAGATCAGGCCACTGAAGCTTTCTTT. It codes for CASSQDQATEAFF.

This sequence joins TRBV27 and TRBJ2-3; D is unresolved. V was pared by 3 bases and J by 8 bases, with 15 bases between. The CDR3 is made up of 14 amino acids. The germline V gene has CDR1 MNHEY and CDR2 SMNVEV (reference sequence). This CDR3 is CASSFFSDLVTQYF. Written as DNA, the CDR3 is TGTGCCAGCAGTTTCTTTAGTGACCTGGTTACGCAGTATTTT.

This rearrangement joins TRBV9 to TRBJ2-3, with 11 positions matching TRBD2. Germline lookup yields CDR1 SGDLS and CDR2 YYNGEE. Unmatched junction bases numbered 8, after V lost 4 bases and J lost 4 bases. The CDR3 is made up of 16 amino acids. The CDR3 nucleotides are TGTGCCAGCAGCCCCCAACTAGCGGGGGCCGCAGATACGCAGTATTTT. Its translation is CASSPQLAGAADTQYF.

The rearrangement uses TRBV19 and TRBJ1-3, with TRBD1 matching 8 bases. Germline V CDR1 and CDR2: LNHDA, SQIVND (reference sequence). This CDR3 has 15 amino acids. V lost 3 bases to trimming and J lost 4 bases; unmatched junction nucleotides: 5. In DNA form, the CDR3 reads TGTGCCAGTAGTATCGACAGGGGAGGAGGAAACACCATATATTTT. It encodes CASSIDRGGGNTIYF.

A remark on this clone: The junction differs from germline at one of its ends, possibly a read error. The sample carries other DNA sequences with the same CDR3. V gene TRBV19 combines with J gene TRBJ1-1; no definite D call. CDR1 and CDR2 from the germline V gene are LNHDA and SQIVND (reference sequence). The CDR3 extends over 15 amino acids. The DNA for the CDR3 is TGTGCCAGTAGTTTTCGGACGGTGAGGTACACTGAAGCCTTCTTT. It translates to CASSFRTVRYTEAFF.

The chain links TRBV19 to TRBJ2-5; 7 bases are a match to TRBD1. Losses at the gene ends were 3 bases for V and 1 base for J; bases not matched to a gene: 5. The germline CDR1 and CDR2 sequences are LNHDA and SQIVND (reference sequence). The CDR3 runs 15 residues. Here the CDR3 DNA reads TGTGCCAGTAGTATCACAAGACAGGGCCAAGAGACCCAGTACTTC. Its translation: CASSITRQGQETQYF. Complete variable domain (other parts from reference TRBV19 and TRBJ2-5): DGGITQSPKYLFRKEGQNVTLSCEQNLNHDAMYWYRQDPGQGLRLIYYSQIVNDFQKGDIAEGYSVSREKKESFPLTVTSAQKNPTAFYLCASSITRQGQETQYFGPGTRLLVL.

The chain employs TRBV29-1 and TRBJ2-1; 10 nucleotides line up with TRBD1. V lost 0 bases, J lost 3 bases, and 14 bases stayed unmatched. CDR3 length equals 19 residues. The germline CDR1 and CDR2 sequences are SQVTM and ANQGSEA. CDR3 loop: CSVEDQGQGFEKVYNEQFF. The CDR3 nucleotides are TGCAGCGTTGAAGATCAGGGACAGGGGTTCGAAAAGGTCTACAATGAGCAGTTCTTC.

V gene TRBV21-1 combines with J gene TRBJ2-1; the D call TRBD1 from the table was never checked on the DNA. TRBV21-1 is given as a pseudogene. The CDR3 sequence is 13 residues long. CDR3 sequence (DNA): TGTGCCAGCACCAGGGAAGGCGAAGGTGAGCAGTTCTTC. It yields the protein CASTREGEGEQFF.

The chain links TRBV4-1 to TRBJ1-4, with D maybe TRBD1 (5 bases). V was trimmed by 1 base and J by 5 bases, leaving 11 bases between them. Germline loops: CDR1 MGHRA, CDR2 YSYEKL. This CDR3 spans 15 amino acids. The CDR3 coding sequence is TGCGCCAGCAGCCAAGTCCTAGGGGCGAATGAAAAACTGTTTTTT. It yields the protein CASSQVLGANEKLFF.

The rearrangement joins TRBV15 to TRBJ1-5, with no clear D. The CDR3 spans 14 residues. Germline-derived CDR1 and CDR2 are LNHNV and YYDKDF (reference sequence). Trimming stripped 5 bases from V and 7 bases from J, with 15 bases between. The CDR3 loop is CATSGVREGQPQHF. CDR3 in DNA: TGTGCCACCAGCGGTGTGAGGGAAGGACAGCCCCAGCATTTT.

This chain links TRBV19 with TRBJ1-4; perhaps TRBD1 as D (5 bases). Deletions cut 3 bases from V and 7 bases from J, with 9 bases between. Germline CDR1 reads LNHDA; CDR2 reads SQIVND (reference sequence). The CDR3 spans 13 residues. The CDR3 protein is CASSIQRGEKLFF. The CDR3 DNA sequence: TGTGCCAGTAGTATCCAAAGGGGTGAAAAACTGTTTTTT.

This clone was counted a few times. CDR3 nucleotides: TGTGCCACCAGCAGAGATCACTCTCATGCTGGGATCACCGGGGAGCTGTTTTTT. It yields the protein CATSRDHSHAGITGELFF. V gene TRBV15 combines with J gene TRBJ2-2; D ambiguous. V lost 0 bases and J 4 bases, leaving 18 bases between the germline ends. There are 18 residues in the CDR3. Germline V gene data show CDR1 as LNHNV and CDR2 as YYDKDF (reference sequence).

This sequence joins TRBV5-1 and TRBJ2-1; D is perhaps TRBD1 (8 bases). This CDR3 has 15 amino acids. V shed 4 bases and J shed 7 bases, with 18 bases lying between them. Germline CDR1 and CDR2: SGHRS and YFSETQ. The CDR3 region has the DNA TGCGCCAGCAGCGCCGGTGGACAGGGAGGGAATGAGCAGTTCTTC. Its protein is CASSAGGQGGNEQFF.

The sample holds one count of this clone. The rearrangement uses TRBV18 and TRBJ1-2; 10 bases line up with TRBD1. Germline values: CDR1 KGHSH, CDR2 LQKENI. This CDR3 contains 14 residues. The J segment lost 8 bases and the V segment lost 3 bases, leaving 6 bases of the junction unmatched. CDR3 protein: CASSPLTGGEGYTF. The DNA of the CDR3 is TGTGCCAGCTCACCTTTGACAGGGGGCGAGGGCTACACCTTC.

This clone was detected only a few times. The CDR3 here is CASSLFPGQGGTGELFF. The CDR3 coding sequence is TGTGCCAGCAGTTTGTTCCCGGGACAGGGGGGCACCGGGGAGCTGTTTTTT. This chain links TRBV28 with TRBJ2-2, with 11 bases fitting TRBD1. Trimming took 3 bases from V and 4 from J; bases not matched to a gene: 7. Germline CDR1 MDHEN, CDR2 SYDVKM. CDR3 length equals 17 residues.

The chain carries TRBV6-1 and TRBJ2-7; perhaps TRBD2 as D (5 bases). The CDR3 loop spans 13 amino acids. The V gene's germline CDR1 is MNHNS and CDR2 SASEGT. V lost 5 bases to trimming and J lost 5 bases, with 13 bases between them. CDR3 amino acids: CASSLGNGDEQYF. CDR3 nucleotides: TGTGCCAGCAGTCTGGGGAACGGGGACGAGCAGTACTTC.

This chain connects TRBV19 to TRBJ1-1; 8 bases are shared with TRBD1. The V segment lost 6 bases and the J segment 1 base; nucleotides outside the gene matches: 13. Looked up from germline, CDR1 is LNHDA and CDR2 is SQIVND (reference sequence). The CDR3 covers 17 residues. The CDR3 reads CASSHLQGVVANTEAFF. CDR3 sequence (DNA): TGTGCCAGTAGCCATTTACAGGGGGTCGTAGCGAACACTGAAGCTTTCTTT.

This CDR3 reads CASSLGEGSNQPQHF. The CDR3 DNA sequence: TGTGCCAGCAGCTTGGGGGAGGGAAGCAATCAGCCCCAGCATTTT. The chain has TRBV7-9 and TRBJ1-5, with D possibly being TRBD1 (5 bases). The CDR3 consists of 15 residues. Germline V lookup: CDR1 SEHNR, CDR2 FQNEAQ (reference sequence). V lost 3 bases and J 1 base, leaving 10 bases between the germline ends.

The chain is built from TRBV7-3 and TRBJ2-7; D ambiguous. Trimming removed 1 base at V and 2 bases at J, with 12 bases between. The germline gives CDR1 SGHTA, CDR2 FQGTGA. This CDR3 spans 15 amino acids. CDR3 sequence: CASSLSSNGPYEQYF. CDR3 bases: TGTGCCAGCAGCTTAAGCTCTAACGGTCCCTACGAGCAGTACTTC.

The chain joins TRBV2 to TRBJ1-4; D is unresolved. The germline V and J ends were trimmed by 1 base and 7 bases, with 13 bases remaining between them. The germline gives CDR1 SNHLY, CDR2 FYNNEI. CDR3 length: 15 residues. The CDR3 loop is CASSEGGPSREKLFF. Written as DNA, the CDR3 is TGTGCCAGCAGTGAAGGCGGACCGTCGCGTGAAAAACTGTTTTTT.

The V gene is TRBV9, the J gene TRBJ2-3; 10 bases line up with TRBD2. CDR1 is SGDLS, CDR2 YYNGEE, per germline. V shed 3 bases, J shed 4 bases, and the junction held 8 bases outside the gene matches. The CDR3 has 16 residues. The CDR3 nucleotides read TGTGCCAGCAGCGCAAGCGGGAGGGCCCTCGCAGATACGCAGTATTTT. This codes for CASSASGRALADTQYF.

The chain uses TRBV19 and TRBJ2-2; maybe TRBD2 (6 bases). Germline loops: CDR1 LNHDA, CDR2 SQIVND (reference sequence). Trimming took 1 base from V and 2 from J, leaving 14 bases between them. The CDR3 covers 17 residues. The CDR3 reads CASSIGTTPKNTGELFF. CDR3 nucleotide sequence: TGTGCCAGTAGTATAGGGACTACTCCGAAAAACACCGGGGAGCTGTTTTTT.